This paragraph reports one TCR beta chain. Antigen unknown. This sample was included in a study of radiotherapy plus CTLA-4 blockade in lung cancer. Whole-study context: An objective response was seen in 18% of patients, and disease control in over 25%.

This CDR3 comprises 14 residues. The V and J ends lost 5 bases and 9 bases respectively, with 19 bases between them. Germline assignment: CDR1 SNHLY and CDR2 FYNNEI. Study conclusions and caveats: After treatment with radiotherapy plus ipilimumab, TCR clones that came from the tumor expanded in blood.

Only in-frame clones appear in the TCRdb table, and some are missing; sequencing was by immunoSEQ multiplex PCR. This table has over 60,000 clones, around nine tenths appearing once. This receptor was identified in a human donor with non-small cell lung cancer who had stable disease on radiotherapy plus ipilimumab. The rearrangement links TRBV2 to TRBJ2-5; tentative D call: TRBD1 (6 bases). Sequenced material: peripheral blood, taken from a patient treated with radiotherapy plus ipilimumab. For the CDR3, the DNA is TGTGCCAGCAGTCCGCGGACAGCTCTTGGAGCCCAGTACTTC. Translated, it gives CASSPRTALGAQYF.